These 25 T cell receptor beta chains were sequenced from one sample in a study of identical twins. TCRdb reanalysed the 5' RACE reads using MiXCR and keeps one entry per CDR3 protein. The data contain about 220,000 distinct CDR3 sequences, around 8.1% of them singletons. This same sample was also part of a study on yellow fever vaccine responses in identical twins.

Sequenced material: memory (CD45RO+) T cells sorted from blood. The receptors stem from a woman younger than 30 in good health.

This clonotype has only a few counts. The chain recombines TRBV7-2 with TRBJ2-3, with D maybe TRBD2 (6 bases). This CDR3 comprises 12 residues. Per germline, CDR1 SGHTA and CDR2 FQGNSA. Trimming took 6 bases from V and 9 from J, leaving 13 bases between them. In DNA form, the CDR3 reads TGTGCCAGCAGTGCCGGGACTCTAACGCAGTATTTT. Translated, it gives CASSAGTLTQYF.

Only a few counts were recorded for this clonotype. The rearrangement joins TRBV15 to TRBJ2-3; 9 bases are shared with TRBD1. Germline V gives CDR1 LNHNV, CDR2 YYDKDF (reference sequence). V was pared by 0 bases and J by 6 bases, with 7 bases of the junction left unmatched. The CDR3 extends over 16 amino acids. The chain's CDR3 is CATSREPGQGADTQYF. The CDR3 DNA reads TGTGCCACCAGCAGAGAACCGGGACAGGGCGCCGATACGCAGTATTTT.

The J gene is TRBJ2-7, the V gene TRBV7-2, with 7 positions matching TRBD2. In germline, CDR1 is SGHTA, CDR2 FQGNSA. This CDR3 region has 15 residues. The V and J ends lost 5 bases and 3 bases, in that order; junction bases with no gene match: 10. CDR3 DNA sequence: TGTGCCAGCAGCCACTCCGGACTAGGTTACTACGAGCAGTACTTC. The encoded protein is CASSHSGLGYYEQYF.

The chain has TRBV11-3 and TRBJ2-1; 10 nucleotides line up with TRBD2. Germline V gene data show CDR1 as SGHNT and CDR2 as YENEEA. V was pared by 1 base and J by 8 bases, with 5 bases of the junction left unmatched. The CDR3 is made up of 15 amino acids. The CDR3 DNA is TGTGCCAGCAGCTTAGGAGGGACTAGCGCCCATGAGCAGTTCTTC. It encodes CASSLGGTSAHEQFF.

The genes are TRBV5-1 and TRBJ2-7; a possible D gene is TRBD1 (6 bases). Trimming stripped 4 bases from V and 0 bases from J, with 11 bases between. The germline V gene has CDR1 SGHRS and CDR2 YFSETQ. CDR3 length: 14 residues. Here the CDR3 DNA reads TGCGCCAGCAGCGCACAGGGAACCTCCTACGAGCAGTACTTC. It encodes CASSAQGTSYEQYF.

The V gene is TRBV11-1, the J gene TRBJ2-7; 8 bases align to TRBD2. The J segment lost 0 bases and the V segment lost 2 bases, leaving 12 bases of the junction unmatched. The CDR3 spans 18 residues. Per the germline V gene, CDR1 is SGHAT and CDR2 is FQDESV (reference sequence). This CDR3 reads CASSLTTGGASGSYEQYF. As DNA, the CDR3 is TGTGCCAGCAGCTTAACCACCGGGGGGGCTAGCGGCTCCTACGAGCAGTACTTC. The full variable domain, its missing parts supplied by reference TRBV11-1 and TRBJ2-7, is EAEVAQSPRYKITEKSQAVAFWCDPISGHATLYWYRQILGQGPELLVQFQDESVVDDSQLPKDRFSAERLKGVDSTLKIQPAELGDSAMYLCASSLTTGGASGSYEQYFGPGTRLTVT.

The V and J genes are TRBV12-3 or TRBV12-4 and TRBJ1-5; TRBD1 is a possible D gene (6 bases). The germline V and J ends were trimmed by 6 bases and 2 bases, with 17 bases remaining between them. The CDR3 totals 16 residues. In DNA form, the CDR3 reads TGTGCCAGCAGCCCAATAGCACCAGGGGGCAATCAGCCCCAGCATTTT. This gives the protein CASSPIAPGGNQPQHF.

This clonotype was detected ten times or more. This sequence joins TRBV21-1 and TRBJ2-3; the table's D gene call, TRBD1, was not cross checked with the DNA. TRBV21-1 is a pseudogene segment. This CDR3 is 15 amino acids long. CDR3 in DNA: TGTGCCAGCAGCAAAGGGAGGGGGAGCACAGATACGCAGTATTTT. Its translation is CASSKGRGSTDTQYF.

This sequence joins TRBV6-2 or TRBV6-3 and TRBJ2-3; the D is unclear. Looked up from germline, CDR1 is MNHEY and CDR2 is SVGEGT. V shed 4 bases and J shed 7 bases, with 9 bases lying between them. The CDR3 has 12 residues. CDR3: CASSSTGYTQYF. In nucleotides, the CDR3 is TGTGCCAGCAGTTCCACCGGATATACGCAGTATTTT.

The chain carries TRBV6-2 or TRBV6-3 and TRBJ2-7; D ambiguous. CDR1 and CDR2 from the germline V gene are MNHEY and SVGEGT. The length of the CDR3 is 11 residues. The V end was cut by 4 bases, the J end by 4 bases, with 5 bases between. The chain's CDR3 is CASSSIYEQYF. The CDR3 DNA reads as TGTGCCAGCAGTTCAATTTACGAGCAGTACTTC.

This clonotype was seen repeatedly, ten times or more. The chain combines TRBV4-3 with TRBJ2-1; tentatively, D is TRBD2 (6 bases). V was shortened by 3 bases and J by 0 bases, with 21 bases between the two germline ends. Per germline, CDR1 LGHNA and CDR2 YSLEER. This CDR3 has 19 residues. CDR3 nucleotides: TGCGCCAGCAGCCAGAGGAGCTTGGAGGGGAGAAGCTCCTACAATGAGCAGTTCTTC. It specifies CASSQRSLEGRSSYNEQFF.

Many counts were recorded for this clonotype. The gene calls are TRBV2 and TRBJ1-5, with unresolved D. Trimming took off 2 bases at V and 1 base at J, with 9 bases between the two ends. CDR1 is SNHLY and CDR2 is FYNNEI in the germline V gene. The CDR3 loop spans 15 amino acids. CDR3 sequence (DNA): TGTGCCAGCAGTGAATTCGGACGGAGCAATCAGCCCCAGCATTTT. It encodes CASSEFGRSNQPQHF. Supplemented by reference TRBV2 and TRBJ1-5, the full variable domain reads EPEVTQTPSHQVTQMGQEVILRCVPISNHLYFYWYRQILGQKVEFLVSFYNNEISEKSEIFDDQFSVERPDGSNFTLKIRSTKLEDSAMYFCASSEFGRSNQPQHFGDGTRLSIL.

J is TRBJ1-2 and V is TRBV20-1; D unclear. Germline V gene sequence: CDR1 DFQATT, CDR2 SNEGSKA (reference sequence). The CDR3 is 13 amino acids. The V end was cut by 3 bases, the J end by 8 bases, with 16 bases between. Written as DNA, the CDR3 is TGCAGTGCTAGCCCCGCCGGAGGGTTCGGCTACACCTTC. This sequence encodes CSASPAGGFGYTF.

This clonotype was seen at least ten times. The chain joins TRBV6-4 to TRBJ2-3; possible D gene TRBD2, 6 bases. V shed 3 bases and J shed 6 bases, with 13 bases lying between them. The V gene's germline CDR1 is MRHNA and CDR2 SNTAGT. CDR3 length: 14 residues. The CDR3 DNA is TGTGCCAGCAGTGAATCGGGAGAGGGCGATACGCAGTATTTT. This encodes CASSESGEGDTQYF.

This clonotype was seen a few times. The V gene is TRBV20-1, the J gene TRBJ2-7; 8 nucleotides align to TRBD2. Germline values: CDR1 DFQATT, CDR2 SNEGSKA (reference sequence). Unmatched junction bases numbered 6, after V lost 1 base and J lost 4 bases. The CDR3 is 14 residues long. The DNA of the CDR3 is TGCAGTGCTAGAGCGCGGGGGGCGTATTACGAGCAGTACTTC. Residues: CSARARGAYYEQYF.

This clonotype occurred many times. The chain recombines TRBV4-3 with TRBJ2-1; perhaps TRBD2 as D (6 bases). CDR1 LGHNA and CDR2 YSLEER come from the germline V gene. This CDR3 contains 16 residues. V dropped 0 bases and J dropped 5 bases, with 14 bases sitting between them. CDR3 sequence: CASSQDTGGPHNEQFF. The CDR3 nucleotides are TGCGCCAGCAGCCAAGATACAGGAGGGCCACACAATGAGCAGTTCTTC.

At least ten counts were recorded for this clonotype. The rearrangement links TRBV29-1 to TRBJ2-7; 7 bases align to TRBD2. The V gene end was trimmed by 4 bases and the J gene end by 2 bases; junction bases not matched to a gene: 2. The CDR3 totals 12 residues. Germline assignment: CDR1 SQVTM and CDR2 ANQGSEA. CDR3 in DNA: TGCAGCGTTGGGCTAGCGGCCTACGAGCAGTACTTC. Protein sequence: CSVGLAAYEQYF.

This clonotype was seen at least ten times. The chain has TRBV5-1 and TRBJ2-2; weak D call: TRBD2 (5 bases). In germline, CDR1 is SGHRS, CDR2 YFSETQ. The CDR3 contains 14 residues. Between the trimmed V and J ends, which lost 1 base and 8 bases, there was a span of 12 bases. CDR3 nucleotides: TGCGCCAGCAGCTTGAACTTGGAGGCTGGGGAGCTGTTTTTT. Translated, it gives CASSLNLEAGELFF.

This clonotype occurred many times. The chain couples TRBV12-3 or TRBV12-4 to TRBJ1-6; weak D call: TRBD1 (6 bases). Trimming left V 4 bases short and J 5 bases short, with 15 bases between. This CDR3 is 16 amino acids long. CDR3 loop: CASSSRGDTHNSPLHF. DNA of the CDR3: TGTGCCAGCAGTTCAAGGGGGGACACCCATAATTCACCCCTCCACTTT.

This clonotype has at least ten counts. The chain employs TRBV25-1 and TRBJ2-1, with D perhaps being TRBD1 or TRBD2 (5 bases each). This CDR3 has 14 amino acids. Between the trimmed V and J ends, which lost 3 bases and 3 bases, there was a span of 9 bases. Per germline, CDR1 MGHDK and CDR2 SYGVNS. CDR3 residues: CASSDDGGYNEQFF. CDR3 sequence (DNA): TGTGCCAGCAGTGACGATGGGGGCTACAATGAGCAGTTCTTC.

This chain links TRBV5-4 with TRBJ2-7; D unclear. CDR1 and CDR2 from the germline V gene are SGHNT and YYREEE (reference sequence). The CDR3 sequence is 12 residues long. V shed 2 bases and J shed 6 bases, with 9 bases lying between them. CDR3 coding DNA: TGTGCCAGCAGCTTCAGCTCGGGCGAGCAGTACTTC. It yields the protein CASSFSSGEQYF. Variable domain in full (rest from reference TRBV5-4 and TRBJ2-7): ETGVTQSPTHLIKTRGQQVTLRCSSQSGHNTVSWYQQALGQGPQFIFQYYREEENGRGNFPPRFSGLQFPNYSSELNVNALELDDSALYLCASSFSSGEQYFGPGTRLTVT.

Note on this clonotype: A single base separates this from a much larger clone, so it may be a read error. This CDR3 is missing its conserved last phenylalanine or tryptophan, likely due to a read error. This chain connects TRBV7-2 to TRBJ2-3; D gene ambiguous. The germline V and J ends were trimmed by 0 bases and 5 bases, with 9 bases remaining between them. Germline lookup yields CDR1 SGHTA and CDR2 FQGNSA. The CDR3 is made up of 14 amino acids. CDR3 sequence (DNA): TGTGCCAGCAGCTTAGCGGGAAATGTAGATACGCAGTATCTT. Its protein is CASSLAGNVDTQYL.

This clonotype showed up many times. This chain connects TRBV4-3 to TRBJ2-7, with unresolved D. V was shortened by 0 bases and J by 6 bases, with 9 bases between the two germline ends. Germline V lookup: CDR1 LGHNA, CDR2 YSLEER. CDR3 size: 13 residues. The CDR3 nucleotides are TGCGCCAGCAGCCAAGATGAATGGGGCGAGCAGTACTTC. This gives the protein CASSQDEWGEQYF.

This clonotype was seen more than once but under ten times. CDR3 sequence reads: CASSVFGQGLAGDYEQYF. DNA of the CDR3: TGTGCCAGCAGCGTATTCGGACAGGGACTAGCGGGAGATTACGAGCAGTACTTC. The V and J genes are TRBV11-2 and TRBJ2-7; TRBD2 agrees at 14 bases. The CDR3 totals 18 residues. Per germline, CDR1 SGHAT and CDR2 FQNNGV. V shed 5 bases, J shed 4 bases, and the junction held 13 bases outside the gene matches.

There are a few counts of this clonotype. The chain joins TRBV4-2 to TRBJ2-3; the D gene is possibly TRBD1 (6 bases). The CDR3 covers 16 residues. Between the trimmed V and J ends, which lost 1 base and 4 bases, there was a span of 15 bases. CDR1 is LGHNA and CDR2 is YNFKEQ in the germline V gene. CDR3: CASSQGDKKTADTQYF. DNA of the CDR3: TGTGCCAGCAGCCAAGGGGACAAAAAAACGGCAGATACGCAGTATTTT.